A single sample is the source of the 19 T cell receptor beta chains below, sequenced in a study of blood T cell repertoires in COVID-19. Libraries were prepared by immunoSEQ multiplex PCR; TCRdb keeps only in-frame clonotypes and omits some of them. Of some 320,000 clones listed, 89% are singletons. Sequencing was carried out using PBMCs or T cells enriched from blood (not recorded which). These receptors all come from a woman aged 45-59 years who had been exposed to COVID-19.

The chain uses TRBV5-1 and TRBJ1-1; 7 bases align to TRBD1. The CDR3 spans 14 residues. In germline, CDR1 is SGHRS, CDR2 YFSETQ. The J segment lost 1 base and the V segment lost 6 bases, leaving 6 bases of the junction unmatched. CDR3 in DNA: TGCGCCAGCACCATACAGGGGCCGAACACTGAAGCTTTCTTT. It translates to CASTIQGPNTEAFF.

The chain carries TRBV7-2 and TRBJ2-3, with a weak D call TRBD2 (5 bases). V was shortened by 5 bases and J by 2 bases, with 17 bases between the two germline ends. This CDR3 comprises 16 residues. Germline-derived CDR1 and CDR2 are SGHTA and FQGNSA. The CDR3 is CASSPGSSGDTDTQYF. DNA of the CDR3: TGTGCCAGCAGCCCAGGAAGCAGCGGTGACACAGATACGCAGTATTTT.

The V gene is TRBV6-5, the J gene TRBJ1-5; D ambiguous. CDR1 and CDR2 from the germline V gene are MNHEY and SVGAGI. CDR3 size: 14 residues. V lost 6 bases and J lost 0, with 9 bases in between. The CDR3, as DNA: TGTGCCAGCAGGGAGACTAGTAGCAATCAGCCCCAGCATTTT. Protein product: CASRETSSNQPQHF.

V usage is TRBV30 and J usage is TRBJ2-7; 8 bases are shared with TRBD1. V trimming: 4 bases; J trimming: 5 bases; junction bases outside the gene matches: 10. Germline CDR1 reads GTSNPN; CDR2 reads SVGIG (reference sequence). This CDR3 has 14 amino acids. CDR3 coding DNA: TGTGCCTGGATAGCCGGGACAGGATTCCACGAGCAGTACTTC. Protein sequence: CAWIAGTGFHEQYF.

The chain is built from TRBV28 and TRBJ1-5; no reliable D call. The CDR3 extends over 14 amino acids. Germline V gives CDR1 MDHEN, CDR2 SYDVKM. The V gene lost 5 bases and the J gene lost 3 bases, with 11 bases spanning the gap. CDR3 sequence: CASSRRGFNQPQHF. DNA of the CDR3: TGTGCCAGCAGTCGGAGAGGGTTCAATCAGCCCCAGCATTTT.

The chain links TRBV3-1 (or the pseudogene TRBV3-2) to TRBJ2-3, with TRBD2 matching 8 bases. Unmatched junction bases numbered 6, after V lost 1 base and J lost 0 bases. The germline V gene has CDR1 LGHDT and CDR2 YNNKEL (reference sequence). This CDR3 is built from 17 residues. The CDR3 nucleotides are TGTGCCAGCAGCCAAGTTGGAACGGGGGGGAGCACAGATACGCAGTATTTT. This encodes CASSQVGTGGSTDTQYF.

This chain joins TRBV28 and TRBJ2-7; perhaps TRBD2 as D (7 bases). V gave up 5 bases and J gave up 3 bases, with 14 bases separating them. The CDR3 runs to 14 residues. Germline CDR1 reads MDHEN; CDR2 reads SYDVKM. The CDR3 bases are TGTGCCAGCAGTCGGGGGGCACCAGGCTACGAGCAGTACTTC. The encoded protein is CASSRGAPGYEQYF. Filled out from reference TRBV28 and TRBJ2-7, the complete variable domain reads DVKVTQSSRYLVKRTGEKVFLECVQDMDHENMFWYRQDPGLGLRLIYFSYDVKMKEKGDIPEGYSVSREKKERFSLILESASTNQTSMYLCASSRGAPGYEQYFGPGTRLTVT.

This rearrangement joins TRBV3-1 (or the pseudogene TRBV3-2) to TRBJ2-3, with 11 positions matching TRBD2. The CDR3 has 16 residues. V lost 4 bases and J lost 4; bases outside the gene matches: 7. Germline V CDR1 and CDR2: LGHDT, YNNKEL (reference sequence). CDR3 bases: TGTGCCAGCAGCCGTCTAGCGGGGGGTAGAGCAGATACGCAGTATTTT. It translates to CASSRLAGGRADTQYF.

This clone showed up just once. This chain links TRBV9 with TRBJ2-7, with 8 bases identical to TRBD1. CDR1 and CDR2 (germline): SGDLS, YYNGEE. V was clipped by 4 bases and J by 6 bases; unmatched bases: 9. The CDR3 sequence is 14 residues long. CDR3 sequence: CASSSLAGGSEQYF. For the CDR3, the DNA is TGTGCCAGCAGCTCACTGGCAGGGGGCAGCGAGCAGTACTTC.

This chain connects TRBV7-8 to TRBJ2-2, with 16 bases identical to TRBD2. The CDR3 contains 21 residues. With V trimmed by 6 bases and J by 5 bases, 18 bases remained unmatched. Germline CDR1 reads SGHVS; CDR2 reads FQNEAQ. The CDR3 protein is CASRLTPGTSGGARGTGELFF. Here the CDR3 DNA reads TGTGCCAGCAGGCTAACCCCCGGGACTAGCGGGGGGGCCAGGGGAACCGGGGAGCTGTTTTTT.

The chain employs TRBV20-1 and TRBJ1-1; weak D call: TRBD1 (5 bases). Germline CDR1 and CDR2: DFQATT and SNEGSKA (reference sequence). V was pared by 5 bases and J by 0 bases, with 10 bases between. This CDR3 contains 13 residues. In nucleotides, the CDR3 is TGCAGTGCTGGTGGACAATTGAACACTGAAGCTTTCTTT. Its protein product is CSAGGQLNTEAFF.

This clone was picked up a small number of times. CDR3 sequence reads: CASSSTRNTIYF. CDR3 coding DNA: TGTGCCAGCAGCTCTACGAGAAACACCATATATTTT. The chain links TRBV11-2 to TRBJ1-3; D is undetermined. The germline V gene encodes CDR1 SGHAT and CDR2 FQNNGV. With 4 bases removed from V and 5 bases from J, the gap between germline ends came to 6 bases. This CDR3 has 12 amino acids.

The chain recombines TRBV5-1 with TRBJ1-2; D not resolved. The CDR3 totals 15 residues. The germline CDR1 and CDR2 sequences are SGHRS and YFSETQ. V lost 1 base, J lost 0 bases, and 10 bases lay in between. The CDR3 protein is CASSLNSPTNYGYTF. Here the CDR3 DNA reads TGCGCCAGCAGCTTGAACTCGCCGACTAACTATGGCTACACCTTC.

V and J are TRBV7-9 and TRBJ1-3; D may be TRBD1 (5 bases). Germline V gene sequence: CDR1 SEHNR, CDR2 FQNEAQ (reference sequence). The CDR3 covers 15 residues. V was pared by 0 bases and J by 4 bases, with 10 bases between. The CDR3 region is CASSLAQGAGNTIYF. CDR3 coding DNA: TGTGCCAGCAGCTTAGCCCAAGGGGCAGGAAACACCATATATTTT.

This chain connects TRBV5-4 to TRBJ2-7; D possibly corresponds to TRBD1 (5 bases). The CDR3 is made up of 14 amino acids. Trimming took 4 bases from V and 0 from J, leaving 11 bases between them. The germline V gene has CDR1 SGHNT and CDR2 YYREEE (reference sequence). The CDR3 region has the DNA TGTGCCAGCAGCCCAAGACAGAGCTCCTACGAGCAGTACTTC. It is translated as CASSPRQSSYEQYF.

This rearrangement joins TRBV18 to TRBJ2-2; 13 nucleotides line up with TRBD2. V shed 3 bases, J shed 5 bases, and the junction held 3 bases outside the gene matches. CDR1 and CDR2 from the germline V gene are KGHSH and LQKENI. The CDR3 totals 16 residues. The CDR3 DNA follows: TGTGCCAGCTCACCCGGACTAGCGGGAGTAACCGGGGAGCTGTTTTTT. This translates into CASSPGLAGVTGELFF.

DNA of the CDR3: TGTGCCAGCAGTTTAGGGACAGGCACTCAGCCCCAGCATTTT. Protein: CASSLGTGTQPQHF. J is TRBJ1-5 and V is TRBV28, with TRBD1 matching over 8 bases. CDR1 is MDHEN, CDR2 SYDVKM, per germline. V was pared by 2 bases and J by 6 bases, with 3 bases of the junction left unmatched. There are 14 residues in the CDR3.

The CDR3, as DNA: TGTGCCAGCAGACAAGGGGGAACAGATACGCAGTATTTT. As protein: CASRQGGTDTQYF. This chain joins TRBV12-3 or TRBV12-4 and TRBJ2-3, with D maybe TRBD1 (6 bases). CDR3 length: 13 amino acids. With 6 bases removed from V and 3 bases from J, the gap between germline ends came to 10 bases.

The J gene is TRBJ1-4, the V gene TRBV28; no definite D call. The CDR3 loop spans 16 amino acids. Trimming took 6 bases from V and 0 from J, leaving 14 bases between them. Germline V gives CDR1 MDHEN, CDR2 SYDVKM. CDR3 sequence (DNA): TGTGCCAGCAGCCTCGGGTACGGCTCAACTAATGAAAAACTGTTTTTT. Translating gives CASSLGYGSTNEKLFF.